The clone carrying this T cell receptor (beta chain) occurred a few times. CDR1 and CDR2 (germline): SEHNR, FQNEAQ (reference sequence). The CDR3 runs 12 residues. The V end lost 5 bases, the J end lost 9 bases, and 11 bases lay between the germline ends. Unique molecular identifiers were built into the TCRbeta library. TCRdb passed the PCR reads through MiXCR, listing each CDR3 protein once. The data show a few hundred thousand distinct CDR3 sequences, around 10% seen once. This sample was included in a study of T-cell reconstitution after alpha-beta-depleted transplantation in children. The source is a human donor who donated a stem cell graft to a child with acute lymphoblastic leukemia. The sequences come from PBMCs from the stem cell graft donor, collected from the stem cell graft. This chain uses TRBV7-9 with TRBJ2-1; possibly TRBD1 for D (6 bases). CDR3 DNA sequence: TGTGCCAGCAGCACACAGGGAAGTGAGCAGTTCTTC. It codes for CASSTQGSEQFF.